This T cell receptor (beta chain) was identified in a study of shared clonotypes between healthy human individuals. Study-wide results and caveats: Rarefaction showed sorted-subset sequencing was incomplete despite large depth. Naive CD4 clonotypes were shared across a few donors at about 5.2%. Larger estimated richness was generally recorded for naive subsets relative to memory subsets.

V lost 3 bases, J lost 7 bases, and 8 bases stayed unmatched. The germline V gene encodes CDR1 SGHAT and CDR2 FQNNGV. The CDR3 loop spans 15 amino acids. TCRdb keeps only in-frame clones here, not all; method: immunoSEQ multiplex PCR. Here the sample spans approximately 2.5 million clones, approximately 94% being singletons. Comment on this clone: The antigen remains undetermined.

The clonotype was recovered from a man between 18 and 35 years old in good health. The chain combines TRBV11-2 with TRBJ2-7, with 11 bases that match TRBD1. Sequencing used naive CD4+ T cells sorted from blood. Indicated subset: CD45RA+ positively selected. The CDR3 loop is CASSLTDRGRWEQYF. The DNA of the CDR3 is TGTGCCAGCAGCTTGACGGACAGGGGGCGTTGGGAGCAGTACTTC.